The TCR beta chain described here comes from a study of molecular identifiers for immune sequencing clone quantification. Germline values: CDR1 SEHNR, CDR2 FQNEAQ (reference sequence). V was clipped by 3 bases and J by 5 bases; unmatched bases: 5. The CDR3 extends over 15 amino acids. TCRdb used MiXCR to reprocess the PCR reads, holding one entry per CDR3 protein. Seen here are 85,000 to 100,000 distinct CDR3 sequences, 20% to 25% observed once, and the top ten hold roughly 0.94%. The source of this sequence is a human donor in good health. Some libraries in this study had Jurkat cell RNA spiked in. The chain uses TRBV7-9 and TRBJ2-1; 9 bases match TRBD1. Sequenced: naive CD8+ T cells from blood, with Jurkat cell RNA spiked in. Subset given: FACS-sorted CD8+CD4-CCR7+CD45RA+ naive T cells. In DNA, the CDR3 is TGTGCCAGCAGCTTGGGGACAGGGCTAGACAATGAGCAGTTCTTC. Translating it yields CASSLGTGLDNEQFF.